What follows describes a single T cell receptor beta chain. The antigen is not known. The data were obtained in a study of Ad26.COV2.S vaccination and SARS-CoV-2 variants. General study findings and limits: Following vaccination, spike-specific CD8+ and CD4+ T cell responses reportedly exhibited substantial breadth.

V was shortened by 2 bases and J by 2 bases, with 11 bases between the two germline ends. CDR3 length equals 15 residues. CDR1 is SGHRS, CDR2 YFSETQ, per germline. Treatment denoted: about 20 received Ad26.COV2.S at low or high dose, single or two shots; 5 received placebo; per-sample allocation not given. Sampling occurred on day 63 after the first vaccine or placebo injection. An Ad26 vector expressing Wuhan-strain SARS-CoV-2 spike served as the vaccine. Clones were sequenced by immunoSEQ multiplex PCR, and TCRdb holds only the in-frame ones, with some missing. The sample yields roughly 350,000 clones, about 85% seen once.

This chain joins TRBV5-1 and TRBJ2-1; D is unresolved. The material sequenced was peripheral blood, taken in a trial of Ad26.COV2.S vaccine versus placebo. The TCR comes from a person between 18 and 59 years old who received the Ad26.COV2.S COVID-19 vaccine or a placebo. CDR3 sequence reads: CASSFLAGPYNEQFF. As DNA, the CDR3 is TGCGCCAGCAGCTTCTTGGCAGGCCCCTACAATGAGCAGTTCTTC.